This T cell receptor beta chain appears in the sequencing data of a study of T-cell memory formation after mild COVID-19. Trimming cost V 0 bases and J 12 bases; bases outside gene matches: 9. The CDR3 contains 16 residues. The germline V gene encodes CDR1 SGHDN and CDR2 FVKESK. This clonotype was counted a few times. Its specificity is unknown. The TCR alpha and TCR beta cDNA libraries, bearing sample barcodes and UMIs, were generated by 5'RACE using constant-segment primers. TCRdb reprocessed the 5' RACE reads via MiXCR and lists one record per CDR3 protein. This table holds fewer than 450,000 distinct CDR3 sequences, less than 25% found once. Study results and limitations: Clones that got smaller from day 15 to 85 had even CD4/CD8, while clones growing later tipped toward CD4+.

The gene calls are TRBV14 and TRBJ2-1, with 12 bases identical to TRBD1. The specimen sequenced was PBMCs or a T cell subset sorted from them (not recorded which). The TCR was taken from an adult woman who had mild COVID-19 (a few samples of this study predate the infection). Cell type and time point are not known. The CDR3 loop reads CASSQDPGQGAPWQFF. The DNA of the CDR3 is TGTGCCAGCAGCCAAGACCCGGGACAGGGGGCGCCTTGGCAGTTCTTC.